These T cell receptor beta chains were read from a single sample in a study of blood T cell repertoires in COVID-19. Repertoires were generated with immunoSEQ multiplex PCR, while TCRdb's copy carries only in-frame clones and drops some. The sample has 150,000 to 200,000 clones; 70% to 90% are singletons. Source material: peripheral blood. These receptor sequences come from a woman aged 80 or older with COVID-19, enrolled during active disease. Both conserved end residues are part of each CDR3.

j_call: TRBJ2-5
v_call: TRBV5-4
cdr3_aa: CASSLAGVQETQYF

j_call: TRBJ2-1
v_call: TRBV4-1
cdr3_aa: CASSPLAASYNEQFF

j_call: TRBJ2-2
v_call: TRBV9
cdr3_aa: CASSRAGGYGELFF

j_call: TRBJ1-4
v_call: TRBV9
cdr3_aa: CASSLEQGRDEKLFF

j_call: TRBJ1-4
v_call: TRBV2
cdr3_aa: CASGFMAGDEKLFF

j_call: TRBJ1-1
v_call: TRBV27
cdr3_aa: CASSREQKNTEAFF

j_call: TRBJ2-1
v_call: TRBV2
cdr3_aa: CASGSGYNEQFF

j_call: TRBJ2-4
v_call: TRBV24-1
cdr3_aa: CATLLYIQYF

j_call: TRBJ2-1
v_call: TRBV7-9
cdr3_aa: CASSLAGTLLYNEQFF

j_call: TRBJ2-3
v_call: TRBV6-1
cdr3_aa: CASSEGGTSTDTQYF

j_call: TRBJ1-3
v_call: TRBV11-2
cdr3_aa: CASRSPGDTIYF

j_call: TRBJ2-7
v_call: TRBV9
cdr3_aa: CASSASTGPSYEQYF

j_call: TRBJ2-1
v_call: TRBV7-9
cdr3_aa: CASSHSSGGADEQFF

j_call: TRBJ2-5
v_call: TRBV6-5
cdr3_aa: CASSFKGAQETQYF

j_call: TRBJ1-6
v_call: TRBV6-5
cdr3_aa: CASSYSGSRNSPLHF

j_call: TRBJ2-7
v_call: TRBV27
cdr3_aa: CASSPEARRTYEQYF

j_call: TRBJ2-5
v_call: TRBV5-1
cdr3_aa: CASINTGKETQYF

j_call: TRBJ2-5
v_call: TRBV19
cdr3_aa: CASSTPSGGRETQYF

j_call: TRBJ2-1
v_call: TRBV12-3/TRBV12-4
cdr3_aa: CASSLPPRGEQFF

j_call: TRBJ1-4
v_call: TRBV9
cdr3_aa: CASSVGPGTTSGELFF

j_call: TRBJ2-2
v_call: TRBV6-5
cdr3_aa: CASSSSENTGELFF

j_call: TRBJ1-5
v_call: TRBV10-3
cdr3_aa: CAISEAGSNQPQHF

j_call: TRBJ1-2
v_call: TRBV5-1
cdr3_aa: CASSETQVAYGYTF

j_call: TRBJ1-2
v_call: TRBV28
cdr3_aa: CASSLLGGYTF

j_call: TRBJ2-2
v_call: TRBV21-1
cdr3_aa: CASSKPDGTGNTGELFF

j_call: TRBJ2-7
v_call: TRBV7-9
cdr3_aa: CASSFRGGVSYEQYF

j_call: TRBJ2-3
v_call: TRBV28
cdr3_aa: CASSPPTGREGADTQYF

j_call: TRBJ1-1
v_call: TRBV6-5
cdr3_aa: CASRGTRPMNTEAFF

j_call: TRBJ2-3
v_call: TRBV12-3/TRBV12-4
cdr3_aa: CASGREDTQYF

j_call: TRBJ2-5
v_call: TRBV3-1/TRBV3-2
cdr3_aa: CASSGTQVQETQYF

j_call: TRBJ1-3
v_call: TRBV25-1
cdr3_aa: CASSGSQGANTIYF

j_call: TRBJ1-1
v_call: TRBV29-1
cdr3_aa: CSARSQLNTEAFF

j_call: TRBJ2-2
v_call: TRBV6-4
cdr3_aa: CASRRDWGTGELFF

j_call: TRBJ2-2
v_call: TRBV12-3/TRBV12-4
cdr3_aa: CASRTPPGELFF

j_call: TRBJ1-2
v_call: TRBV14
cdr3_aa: CASSPGYFNYGYTF

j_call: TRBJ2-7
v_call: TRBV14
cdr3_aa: CASSQGLHEQYF

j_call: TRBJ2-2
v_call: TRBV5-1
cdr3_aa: CATSGLATDTGELFF

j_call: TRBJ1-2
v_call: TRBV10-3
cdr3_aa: CAISESGYGYTF

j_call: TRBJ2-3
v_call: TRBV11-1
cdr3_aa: CASSHRQVLTDTQYF

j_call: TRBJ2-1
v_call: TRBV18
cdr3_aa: CASSPRTGTYNEQFF

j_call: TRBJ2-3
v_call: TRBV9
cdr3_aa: CASSSTVTTDTQYF

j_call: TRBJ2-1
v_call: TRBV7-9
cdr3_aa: CATDRDRRNEQFF

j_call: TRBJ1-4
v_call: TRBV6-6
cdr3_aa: CASSYPLGQEEKLFF

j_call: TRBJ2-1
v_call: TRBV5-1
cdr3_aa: CASSAATTRSYNEQFF